This T cell receptor beta chain was sequenced for a study of blood T cell repertoires in COVID-19. The repertoire was sequenced with immunoSEQ multiplex PCR; TCRdb's copy has only in-frame clones and lacks some. The table shows over 600,000 clones, with around 90% occurring only once. The CDR3 is 14 residues long. V dropped 5 bases and J dropped 3; count of bases not matched to a gene: 4. Germline lookup yields CDR1 SNHLY and CDR2 FYNNEI. The receptor was derived from a young woman with acute or convalescent COVID-19. The chain is built from TRBV2 and TRBJ2-3, with TRBD1 matching over 8 bases. Material for sequencing was peripheral blood. The CDR3 loop reads CASSRDRQTDTQYF. The CDR3 DNA reads as TGTGCCAGCAGTAGGGACAGGCAAACAGATACGCAGTATTTT.